This T cell receptor (beta chain) appears in the sequencing data of a study of control samples from healthy donors and cancer patients. V shed 2 bases, J shed 4 bases, and the junction held 5 bases outside the gene matches. Looked up from germline, CDR1 is SGHKS and CDR2 is YYEKEE (reference sequence). The CDR3 runs 15 residues. Sequencing was performed with immunoSEQ multiplex PCR; in TCRdb, only in-frame clones are kept and a portion is missing. The sample consists of under 75,000 clones, about nine tenths of them appearing once. The V and J genes are TRBV5-5 and TRBJ1-1, with TRBD1 identical over 10 bases. The sequencing input was PBMCs. The sequence derives from a woman aged 50 to 60 with colorectal cancer. The CDR3 DNA reads as TGTGCCAGCAGCTTCGCCGGACAGGGGGGCACTGAAGCTTTCTTT. It translates to CASSFAGQGGTEAFF.